This entry lists 21 T cell receptor beta chains sequenced from one sample in a study of cytomegalovirus exposure and HLA in healthy donors (TCRdb year 2017). Library prep was done by the immunoSEQ multiplex PCR assay. TCRdb holds this immuneACCESS table with in-frame rearrangements only. Some clones are missing; in checked studies, unresolved V genes explain under half, and the rest has no known cause. This sample is represented by 100,000 to 150,000 clones; about 90% of them were singletons. The ten largest clones take up around 3.3% of the sample. Sequencing used PBMCs. The receptors stem from a man aged 25-45 years in good health and CMV-seronegative.

The chain uses TRBV19 and TRBJ1-2; D call uncertain. CDR3 length equals 16 residues. Looked up from germline, CDR1 is LNHDA and CDR2 is SQIVND (reference sequence). V lost 6 bases and J lost 8, with 25 bases in between. The CDR3: CASRLYSAGDNTGYTF. CDR3 DNA: TGTGCCAGTAGACTATACTCGGCGGGAGACAATACAGGCTACACCTTC.

V gene TRBV7-9 combines with J gene TRBJ1-4; the D gene is possibly TRBD1 (6 bases). The germline V gene has CDR1 SEHNR and CDR2 FQNEAQ (reference sequence). The CDR3 covers 18 residues. V was pared by 1 base and J by 5 bases, with 20 bases between. Here the CDR3 reads CASSLVREGDGRNEKLFF. In DNA, the CDR3 is TGTGCCAGCAGCTTAGTACGAGAGGGGGACGGACGAAATGAAAAACTGTTTTTT.

V and J are TRBV6-1 and TRBJ1-1; D is undetermined. CDR1 and CDR2 from the germline V gene are MNHNS and SASEGT. CDR3 length equals 10 residues. Trimming removed 6 bases from V and 8 bases from J, with 7 bases in between. The CDR3 sequence: CASRGREAFF. The CDR3 DNA follows: TGTGCCAGCAGGGGCAGAGAAGCTTTCTTT.

This chain links TRBV6-1 with TRBJ2-1, with D perhaps TRBD1 (6 bases). This CDR3 is built from 16 residues. Per the germline V gene, CDR1 is MNHNS and CDR2 is SASEGT. V was clipped by 4 bases and J by 8 bases, with 21 bases between them. CDR3 DNA: TGTGCCAGCAGTGGGGGTTGGGCAGGGGTTAGGGATGAGCAGTTCTTC. Translation gives CASSGGWAGVRDEQFF.

The rearrangement uses TRBV5-1 and TRBJ1-1, with D perhaps TRBD1 (5 bases). Trimming took off 5 bases at V and 1 base at J, with 15 bases between the two ends. This CDR3 contains 15 residues. Germline CDR1 SGHRS, CDR2 YFSETQ. CDR3 DNA: TGCGCCAGCAGTTTCCGGGACTTATCGAACACTGAAGCTTTCTTT. Its translation is CASSFRDLSNTEAFF.

The sample holds one count of this clone. This rearrangement joins TRBV2 to TRBJ1-5; D is undetermined. Trimming removed 1 base at V and 3 bases at J, with 7 bases between. This CDR3 is built from 14 residues. Germline assignment: CDR1 SNHLY and CDR2 FYNNEI. The CDR3 here is CASSEGHLNQPQHF. Written as DNA, the CDR3 is TGTGCCAGCAGTGAAGGACACCTCAATCAGCCCCAGCATTTT.

J is TRBJ2-7 and V is TRBV19, with D perhaps TRBD1 (5 bases). The V end lost 5 bases, the J end lost 3 bases, and 11 bases lay between the germline ends. From germline, CDR1 is LNHDA and CDR2 SQIVND (reference sequence). The CDR3 is made up of 13 amino acids. CDR3 nucleotides: TGTGCCAGTAGTTTCGACAGCTTCTACGAGCAGTACTTC. Its translation: CASSFDSFYEQYF.

This rearrangement joins TRBV18 to TRBJ2-3; a weak D match, TRBD2 (5 bases). The CDR3 is 11 residues long. Germline V gene lookup returns CDR1 KGHSH and CDR2 LQKENI. The ends were cut back, 6 bases at V and 5 bases at J, with 6 bases in the middle. The CDR3: CASSRGDTQYF. As DNA, the CDR3 is TGTGCCAGCTCCCGGGGAGATACGCAGTATTTT. Full variable domain (rest looked up from reference TRBV18 and TRBJ2-3): NAGVMQNPRHLVRRRGQEARLRCSPMKGHSHVYWYRQLPEEGLKFMVYLQKENIIDESGMPKERFSAEFPKEGPSILRIQQVVRGDSAAYFCASSRGDTQYFGPGTRLTVL.

The J gene is TRBJ2-1, the V gene TRBV2; D uncertain. Trimming cost V 6 bases and J 7 bases, with 7 bases left between them. Germline V gene sequence: CDR1 SNHLY, CDR2 FYNNEI. This CDR3 spans 11 amino acids. CDR3 amino acids: CASRILNEQFF. CDR3 in DNA: TGTGCCAGCAGAATCCTAAATGAGCAGTTCTTC.

This clone has only a few counts. The chain carries TRBV6-6 and TRBJ2-7, with 7 bases matching TRBD1. The CDR3 has 12 amino acids. Germline trimming cut 5 bases from V and 3 bases from J; bases unmatched to any gene: 1. The germline CDR1 and CDR2 sequences are MNHNY and SVGAGI (reference sequence). The CDR3 region has the DNA TGTGCCAGCAGTGGGGACAGCTACGAGCAGTACTTC. Protein: CASSGDSYEQYF.

The table lists this clone with a few counts. This chain uses TRBV28 with TRBJ1-2; TRBD1 matches at 8 bases. The CDR3 is 12 residues long. Trimming cost V 3 bases and J 8 bases; bases outside gene matches: 2. CDR1 is MDHEN, CDR2 SYDVKM, per germline. CDR3 DNA sequence: TGTGCCAGCAGTTTGACAGGGGAAGGCTACACCTTC. It translates to CASSLTGEGYTF.

The rearrangement joins TRBV4-3 to TRBJ1-5; weak D call: TRBD1 (6 bases). V dropped 6 bases and J dropped 0 bases, with 12 bases sitting between them. This CDR3 comprises 15 residues. Germline V gene lookup returns CDR1 LGHNA and CDR2 YSLEER. The CDR3 spells CASSPQGDSNQPQHF. DNA for the CDR3: TGCGCCAGCAGTCCACAGGGTGATAGCAATCAGCCCCAGCATTTT.

J is TRBJ1-2 and V is TRBV18; 10 nucleotides match TRBD1. This CDR3 is 15 amino acids long. Unmatched junction bases numbered 6, after V lost 6 bases and J lost 2 bases. Germline loops: CDR1 KGHSH, CDR2 LQKENI. CDR3 DNA sequence: TGTGCCAGCTCTCCCGGGACAGGGGAGAACTATGGCTACACCTTC. As protein: CASSPGTGENYGYTF.

This clone was seen a single time. The genes are TRBV6-5 and TRBJ2-5; D remains ambiguous. Germline V gives CDR1 MNHEY, CDR2 SVGAGI. The CDR3 is 12 amino acids. V was shortened by 11 bases and J by 5 bases, with 15 bases between the two germline ends. The CDR3 here is CAVSAAQETQYF. CDR3 sequence (DNA): TGTGCCGTCAGCGCGGCCCAGGAGACCCAGTACTTC.

The chain uses TRBV5-1 and TRBJ2-7, with 10 bases lining up with TRBD2. Germline CDR1 reads SGHRS; CDR2 reads YFSETQ. The CDR3 extends over 15 amino acids. V dropped 2 bases and J dropped 2; count of bases not matched to a gene: 4. This CDR3 is CASSFLAGATYEQYF. The CDR3 DNA follows: TGCGCCAGCAGCTTCCTAGCGGGGGCCACCTACGAGCAGTACTTC.

Comments on this clone: Other DNA sequences in the same sample also yield this CDR3. The chain joins TRBV5-1 to TRBJ1-6; 9 bases map to TRBD1. Per germline, CDR1 SGHRS and CDR2 YFSETQ. V dropped 4 bases and J dropped 7; count of bases not matched to a gene: 3. The CDR3 length is 14 residues. DNA for the CDR3: TGCGCCAGCAGCCCTGGACAGGGGAATTCACCCCTCCACTTT. Its protein product is CASSPGQGNSPLHF.

This chain connects TRBV28 to TRBJ1-3; D perhaps matches TRBD1 (6 bases). Trimming took 9 bases from V and 4 from J, leaving 10 bases between them. Looked up from germline, CDR1 is MDHEN and CDR2 is SYDVKM. CDR3 length equals 12 residues. CDR3 bases: TGTGCCAGTATCGGGACAGGAAACACCATATATTTT. Amino acids: CASIGTGNTIYF.

V is TRBV5-4 and J is TRBJ2-1; 10 bases fit TRBD1. CDR3 length: 16 amino acids. The V gene end was trimmed by 4 bases and the J gene end by 4 bases; junction bases not matched to a gene: 8. Germline V gives CDR1 SGHNT, CDR2 YYREEE (reference sequence). In DNA form, the CDR3 reads TGTGCCAGCAGCGGACAGGGGGAAGCCGAGTACAATGAGCAGTTCTTC. Protein sequence: CASSGQGEAEYNEQFF.

The rearrangement joins TRBV19 to TRBJ1-5; 7 bases map to TRBD1. The CDR3 contains 15 residues. Germline CDR1 reads LNHDA; CDR2 reads SQIVND (reference sequence). Trimming cost V 3 bases and J 2 bases; bases outside gene matches: 4. CDR3 residues: CASSIPGGGNQPQHF. CDR3 bases: TGTGCCAGTAGTATCCCAGGGGGAGGCAATCAGCCCCAGCATTTT.

The CDR3 DNA sequence: TGTGCCAGCAGGGGGGCGTTTCCCACTGAAGCTTTCTTT. Protein product: CASRGAFPTEAFF. This chain joins TRBV28 and TRBJ1-1; weak D call: TRBD1 (6 bases). Trimming cost V 6 bases and J 4 bases, with 12 bases left between them. This CDR3 contains 13 residues. Per germline, CDR1 MDHEN and CDR2 SYDVKM. Complete variable domain (other parts from reference TRBV28 and TRBJ1-1): DVKVTQSSRYLVKRTGEKVFLECVQDMDHENMFWYRQDPGLGLRLIYFSYDVKMKEKGDIPEGYSVSREKKERFSLILESASTNQTSMYLCASRGAFPTEAFFGQGTRLTVV.

The chain links TRBV11-3 to TRBJ2-7; D unclear. Between the trimmed V and J ends, which lost 5 bases and 0 bases, there was a span of 8 bases. The CDR3 sequence is 13 residues long. Germline V gene data show CDR1 as SGHNT and CDR2 as YENEEA. The CDR3 DNA follows: TGTGCCAGCAGCCCCCCGAGCTCCTACGAGCAGTACTTC. Its translation is CASSPPSSYEQYF.